This is a list of T cell receptor beta chains from one sample in a study of radiation and T cells in renal cell carcinoma. Profiled with immunoSEQ multiplex PCR; TCRdb holds only in-frame clones, not every one. The sample contains about 78,000 clones, 70% to 90% of which appear only once. This specimen consisted of blood, obtained from a patient whose treatment included radiotherapy and nephrectomy. Source of these receptors: a woman in her 70s with renal cell carcinoma. Both conserved end residues are part of each CDR3. A row's size may be missing; if present it is once, few, many or a size class.

J gene,clone size,V gene,CDR3 protein
TRBJ2-1,-,TRBV7-9,CASSPGRWGGLSYNEQFF
TRBJ1-1,few,TRBV19,CASSRDRNTEAFF
TRBJ1-5,-,TRBV19,CASNPPGNNQPQHF
TRBJ2-5,once,TRBV7-2,CASSMDRGSETQYF
TRBJ1-2,-,TRBV11-2,CASSSTGGAYSGYTF
TRBJ1-1,-,TRBV9,CASSVESGITEAFF
TRBJ2-7,-,TRBV28,CASSFKAVSYEQYF
TRBJ2-3,few,TRBV7-2,CASSSKSGGLTDTQYF
TRBJ1-2,-,TRBV6-5,CASSDRARLNGYTF
TRBJ1-1,-,TRBV11-3,CASRRGPEAFF
TRBJ1-2,-,TRBV30,CAWTGGLIGYTF
TRBJ1-1,-,TRBV19,CASNGRGGYGTEAFF
TRBJ1-3,-,TRBV7-9,CASSSDRGSKNTIYF
TRBJ2-1,-,TRBV2,CASSDAPGTGRYEQFF
TRBJ1-2,-,TRBV6-5,CASSSTVGYGYTF
TRBJ1-2,-,TRBV29-1,CSVPRAREIRGYTF
TRBJ2-7,-,TRBV7-2,CASSLVDRYEQYF
TRBJ2-7,-,TRBV11-3,CASSSRDGPLEQYF
TRBJ2-3,-,TRBV28,CASSLSGGGYTDTQYF
TRBJ2-5,-,TRBV6-1,CASSEVWGPQETQYF
TRBJ1-1,once,TRBV5-1,CASSLALAGKGHMNTEAFF
TRBJ1-2,few,TRBV30,CAWNWARRDYGYTF
TRBJ2-7,-,TRBV27,CASSSGGRSSYEQYF
TRBJ1-1,-,TRBV29-1,CSVAPGTQNTEAFF
TRBJ2-2,once,TRBV7-2,CASSLDRGWAGELFF
TRBJ2-1,-,TRBV7-2,CASSLAGAMDEQFF
TRBJ2-7,-,TRBV2,CASSAGQKYEQYF
TRBJ2-6,once,TRBV2,CASSVANSGANVLTF
TRBJ2-1,-,TRBV21-1,CASSYNEQFF
TRBJ1-1,-,TRBV15,CATSRAGTNTEAFF
TRBJ2-1,-,TRBV30,CAWSRSTSGGRNEQFF
TRBJ2-7,-,TRBV30,CAWSPSGARAYEQYF
TRBJ1-1,-,TRBV14,CASSQVSGGSIRTEAFF
TRBJ2-6,-,TRBV7-9,CASFRVLPSGANVLTF
TRBJ2-5,-,TRBV30,CAWSVTGGVETQYF
TRBJ2-7,-,TRBV27,CASSFRRGTYEQYF
TRBJ1-1,-,TRBV6-1,CASSARTGLNTEAFF
TRBJ1-2,-,TRBV30,CAWTTPGGTYGYTF
TRBJ1-6,-,TRBV27,CASSFSSYNSPLHF
TRBJ1-5,-,TRBV27,CASSLSTRGGHQPQHF
TRBJ1-5,-,TRBV7-2,CASSLSGPDQPQHF
TRBJ2-5,-,TRBV19,CASSAGTSGGETQYF
TRBJ1-5,-,TRBV2,CASSEGPQRGQPQHF
TRBJ2-3,-,TRBV6-6,CASSYVGLPTDTQYF
TRBJ1-2,-,TRBV7-6,CASSSDNLSSYTF
TRBJ2-3,-,TRBV5-4,CASSLATSADTQYF
TRBJ1-5,-,TRBV19,CASSIAGNQPQHF
TRBJ2-3,-,TRBV12-1,CASSSPRDTQYF
TRBJ1-2,-,TRBV2,CASSDTGAHYGYTF
TRBJ2-3,once,TRBV4-1,CASSQDGRGTSTDTQYF
TRBJ2-4,once,TRBV6-1,CASSEGQASKNIQYF
TRBJ1-5,-,TRBV19,CASSIAPVTGRANQPQHF